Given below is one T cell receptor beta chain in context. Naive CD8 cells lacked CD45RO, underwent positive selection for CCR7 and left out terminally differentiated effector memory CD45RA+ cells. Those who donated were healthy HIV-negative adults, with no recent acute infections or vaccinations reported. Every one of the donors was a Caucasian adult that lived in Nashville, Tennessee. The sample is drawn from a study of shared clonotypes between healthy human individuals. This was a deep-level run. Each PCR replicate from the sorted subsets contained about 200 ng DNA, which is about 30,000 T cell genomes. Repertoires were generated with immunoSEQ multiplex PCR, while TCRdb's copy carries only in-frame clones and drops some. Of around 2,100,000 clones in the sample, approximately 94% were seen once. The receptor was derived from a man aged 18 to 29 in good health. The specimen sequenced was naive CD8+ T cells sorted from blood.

CDR3 sequence reads: CASSLAGGGDEQFF. The CDR3 nucleotides read TGCGCCAGCAGCTTGGCCGGTGGGGGCGATGAGCAGTTCTTC. The chain has TRBV5-1 and TRBJ2-1; tentative D call: TRBD1 (6 bases). The CDR3 consists of 14 residues. Trimming removed 0 bases from V and 8 bases from J, with 12 bases in between. The germline gives CDR1 SGHRS, CDR2 YFSETQ. Supplemented by reference TRBV5-1 and TRBJ2-1, the full variable domain reads KAGVTQTPRYLIKTRGQQVTLSCSPISGHRSVSWYQQTPGQGLQFLFEYFSETQRNKGNFPGRFSGRQFSNSRSEMNVSTLELGDSALYLCASSLAGGGDEQFFGPGTRLTVL.